These 29 T cell receptor beta chains originate from one sample sequenced in a study of glioma-infiltrating T cells after dendritic cell vaccination. The data were produced by immunoSEQ multiplex PCR, yet TCRdb's version contains in-frame clones alone and is incomplete. The sample has about 73,000 clones, around 79% seen once. The input for sequencing was blood, taken before dendritic cell vaccination. All receptors derive from a human donor with glioblastoma.

The chain links TRBV7-9 to TRBJ2-5; 8 bases line up with TRBD1. The germline CDR1 and CDR2 sequences are SEHNR and FQNEAQ (reference sequence). Trimming at V came to 5 bases and at J to 2 bases, leaving 10 bases not matched to a gene. This CDR3 region has 16 residues. Here the CDR3 reads CASSRRRDRLQETQYF. As DNA, the CDR3 is TGTGCCAGCAGCCGGCGGCGGGACAGGTTACAAGAGACCCAGTACTTC. The full variable domain, with the rest looked up from reference TRBV7-9 and TRBJ2-5, is DTGVSQNPRHKITKRGQNVTFRCDPISEHNRLYWYRQTLGQGPEFLTYFQNEAQLEKSRLLSDRFSAERPKGSFSTLEIQRTEQGDSAMYLCASSRRRDRLQETQYFGPGTRLLVL.

V usage is TRBV5-8 and J usage is TRBJ1-4; 8 nucleotides align to TRBD1. J was trimmed by 5 bases and V by 0 bases; bases with no gene match: 3. This CDR3 contains 15 residues. Germline CDR1 reads SGHTS; CDR2 reads YDEGEE. CDR3 loop: CASSLGQGANEKLFF. CDR3 bases: TGTGCCAGCAGCTTGGGTCAGGGGGCCAATGAAAAACTGTTTTTT.

V is TRBV19 and J is TRBJ1-2, with D possibly TRBD1 on 5 matching bases. CDR1 and CDR2 (germline): LNHDA, SQIVND (reference sequence). The CDR3 has 13 residues. The V and J ends lost 3 bases and 8 bases respectively, with 13 bases between them. CDR3 sequence reads: CASSISGPGGYTF. CDR3 DNA: TGTGCCAGTAGTATTTCAGGGCCCGGGGGCTACACCTTC.

The chain is built from TRBV5-1 and TRBJ1-1; TRBD1 matches at 9 bases. Germline V gene data show CDR1 as SGHRS and CDR2 as YFSETQ. This CDR3 region has 17 residues. The V segment lost 3 bases and the J segment 1 base; nucleotides outside the gene matches: 10. CDR3 region: CASSSSNRGRGNTEAFF. The CDR3 DNA is TGCGCCAGCAGCTCGTCAAACAGGGGGCGGGGGAACACTGAAGCTTTCTTT.

CDR3 amino acids: CASRGRDQAYNEQFF. The CDR3 DNA sequence: TGTGCCAGCAGGGGGAGGGACCAGGCCTACAATGAGCAGTTCTTC. This chain connects TRBV5-5 to TRBJ2-1; 7 bases align to TRBD2. The CDR3 is made up of 15 amino acids. Trimming at V came to 5 bases and at J to 2 bases, leaving 7 bases not matched to a gene. CDR1 is SGHKS and CDR2 is YYEKEE in the germline V gene (reference sequence).

The chain combines TRBV5-6 with TRBJ2-3; TRBD1 aligns across 10 bases. Germline CDR1 reads SGHDT; CDR2 reads YYEEEE. The CDR3 is made up of 17 amino acids. The junction had 13 bases not matched to a gene; V was cut back by 4 bases and J by 5 bases. The CDR3 nucleotides are TGTGCCAGCAGCCCACCTTCGGGACAGGGGATTAAAGATACGCAGTATTTT. Translation: CASSPPSGQGIKDTQYF.

The chain links TRBV6-1 to TRBJ2-1; 9 bases are shared with TRBD2. Per the germline V gene, CDR1 is MNHNS and CDR2 is SASEGT. With 3 bases clipped from V and 8 bases from J, the junction kept 5 bases outside the gene matches. The CDR3 is made up of 14 amino acids. CDR3 loop: CASSERGGFDEQFF. The CDR3 DNA sequence: TGTGCCAGCAGTGAGCGGGGGGGCTTCGATGAGCAGTTCTTC.

This chain connects TRBV29-1 to TRBJ1-2; TRBD1 matches 7 bases. Trimming cost V 7 bases and J 3 bases; bases outside gene matches: 17. The CDR3 runs 16 residues. From germline, CDR1 is SQVTM and CDR2 ANQGSEA. The chain's CDR3 is CSAVSWRGRGDYGYTF. The CDR3 DNA follows: TGCAGCGCTGTCTCTTGGAGGGGGCGGGGGGACTATGGCTACACCTTC.

This chain links TRBV2 with TRBJ1-1; D is possibly TRBD1 (5 bases). Looked up from germline, CDR1 is SNHLY and CDR2 is FYNNEI. The CDR3 extends over 13 amino acids. Trimming pared 4 bases from V and 4 bases from J, leaving 10 bases between. CDR3 DNA: TGTGCCAGCAGTGCGGGGGAAGGCACTGAAGCTTTCTTT. It yields the protein CASSAGEGTEAFF.

This chain links TRBV30 with TRBJ2-3; 10 positions agree with TRBD2. V lost 1 base and J lost 1; bases outside the gene matches: 17. Germline V gives CDR1 GTSNPN, CDR2 SVGIG (reference sequence). CDR3 size: 20 residues. Here the CDR3 reads CAWSADPGASGRVGTDTQYF. The CDR3 DNA is TGTGCCTGGAGTGCCGACCCCGGGGCTAGCGGGAGAGTAGGCACAGATACGCAGTATTTT.

The CDR3 here is CASSREGPQFF. The CDR3 DNA sequence: TGTGCCAGCAGTCGGGAGGGACCGCAGTTCTTC. The V gene is TRBV2, the J gene TRBJ2-1; 8 bases line up with TRBD2. Germline CDR1 reads SNHLY; CDR2 reads FYNNEI. J gave up 12 bases and V 5 bases, and 3 bases lay outside the gene matches. The CDR3 sequence is 11 residues long.

The chain uses TRBV5-4 and TRBJ2-6; D uncertain. V was pared by 4 bases and J by 6 bases, with 17 bases between. The CDR3 contains 16 residues. CDR1 is SGHNT and CDR2 is YYREEE in the germline V gene (reference sequence). The CDR3 DNA reads TGTGCCAGCAGCCCCTCCACGTTAGAGGCGGCCAACGTCCTGACTTTC. It specifies CASSPSTLEAANVLTF.

The V call is TRBV6-5, the J call TRBJ1-1, with D hard to call. The V gene's germline CDR1 is MNHEY and CDR2 SVGAGI. This CDR3 contains 14 residues. V was pared by 5 bases and J by 0 bases, with 10 bases between. The CDR3 DNA sequence: TGTGCCAGCAGTCGAGGGTTTATGAACACTGAAGCTTTCTTT. Translated: CASSRGFMNTEAFF.

CDR3 loop: CASSVGAGTEQYV. In DNA form, the CDR3 reads TGTGCCAGCAGCGTAGGGGCGGGGACCGAGCAGTACGTC. The rearrangement joins TRBV9 to TRBJ2-7; D possibly corresponds to TRBD2 (6 bases). The germline gives CDR1 SGDLS, CDR2 YYNGEE. The V gene lost 0 bases and the J gene lost 6 bases, with 10 bases spanning the gap. The CDR3 totals 13 residues.

This chain joins TRBV5-1 and TRBJ2-3, with TRBD2 identical over 8 bases. This CDR3 contains 14 residues. V lost 3 bases, J lost 3 bases, and 3 bases stayed unmatched. Germline CDR1 reads SGHRS; CDR2 reads YFSETQ. CDR3 in DNA: TGCGCCAGCAGCTACGGGGGGGGGACAGATACGCAGTATTTT. Its translation is CASSYGGGTDTQYF.

J is TRBJ1-1 and V is TRBV4-1; 7 bases line up with TRBD1. The CDR3 length is 14 residues. Germline V gene data show CDR1 as MGHRA and CDR2 as YSYEKL. After removal of 4 bases from V and 6 bases from J, the junction contained 8 bases not matched to a gene. CDR3 in amino acids: CASSLSQGLAEAFF. The CDR3 DNA follows: TGCGCCAGCAGCCTCTCACAGGGGCTGGCTGAAGCTTTCTTT.

V usage is TRBV7-5 and J usage is TRBJ2-7; TRBD2, the D gene given by the table, was not confirmed from the DNA. TRBV7-5 is a known pseudogene. The CDR3 covers 19 residues. This CDR3 is CARSLNRTWGLTRGYEQYV. The CDR3 nucleotides read TGTGCCAGAAGCCTTAACAGAACATGGGGACTCACACGGGGGTACGAGCAGTACGTC.

CDR3 residues: CASSPGGSGANVLTF. Written as DNA, the CDR3 is TGTGCCAGCAGCCCAGGGGGCTCTGGGGCCAACGTCCTGACTTTC. The chain recombines TRBV11-3 with TRBJ2-6, with 7 bases lining up with TRBD1. Germline assignment: CDR1 SGHNT and CDR2 YENEEA. Germline trimming cut 5 bases from V and 0 bases from J; bases unmatched to any gene: 1. This CDR3 contains 15 residues.

The V call is TRBV4-1, the J call TRBJ2-3; 10 bases align to TRBD2. Trimming at V came to 2 bases and at J to 5 bases, leaving 13 bases not matched to a gene. Germline V gives CDR1 MGHRA, CDR2 YSYEKL. The CDR3 is 18 amino acids. The CDR3 nucleotides are TGCGCCAGCAGCCAACGCCCGCAGGCTAGCGGGGGCCAAGATACGCAGTATTTT. Translating gives CASSQRPQASGGQDTQYF.

This clone has only a few counts. The chain carries TRBV19 and TRBJ2-2; D call uncertain. Germline V gene lookup returns CDR1 LNHDA and CDR2 SQIVND (reference sequence). The CDR3 covers 14 residues. V was cut by 4 bases and J by 5 bases, with 11 bases left in between. The CDR3 reads CASSTEGVTGELFF. CDR3 nucleotide sequence: TGTGCCAGTAGTACAGAAGGAGTAACCGGGGAGCTGTTTTTT. Using reference TRBV19 and TRBJ2-2 for the parts outside the CDR3, the full variable domain is DGGITQSPKYLFRKEGQNVTLSCEQNLNHDAMYWYRQDPGQGLRLIYYSQIVNDFQKGDIAEGYSVSREKKESFPLTVTSAQKNPTAFYLCASSTEGVTGELFFGEGSRLTVL.

The chain's CDR3 is CASSLGTGAGNTIYF. As DNA, the CDR3 is TGCGCCAGCAGCTTGGGGACAGGGGCTGGAAACACCATATATTTT. The rearrangement uses TRBV5-1 and TRBJ1-3; TRBD1 matches 9 bases. CDR3 length equals 15 residues. Germline loops: CDR1 SGHRS, CDR2 YFSETQ. V shed 0 bases, J shed 2 bases, and the junction held 0 bases outside the gene matches.

As DNA, the CDR3 is TGTGCCAGCAGTTACTCTTCCAGAAGAACGACCGGGGAGCTGTTTTTT. Residues: CASSYSSRRTTGELFF. The chain couples TRBV6-5 to TRBJ2-2; D is unclear. Germline CDR1 is MNHEY and CDR2 is SVGAGI. V lost 0 bases and J lost 5, with 13 bases in between. The CDR3 is made up of 16 amino acids.

V gene TRBV5-5 combines with J gene TRBJ1-4, with 8 bases that match TRBD1. V gave up 3 bases and J gave up 0 bases; unmatched junction bases: 7. The germline V gene has CDR1 SGHKS and CDR2 YYEKEE (reference sequence). The CDR3 covers 17 residues. The CDR3 DNA reads as TGTGCCAGCAGCTCCCGACAGGGGATGGCAACTAATGAAAAACTGTTTTTT. Its translation is CASSSRQGMATNEKLFF. The full variable domain, rest sourced from reference TRBV5-5 and TRBJ1-4, is DAGVTQSPTHLIKTRGQQVTLRCSPISGHKSVSWYQQVLGQGPQFIFQYYEKEERGRGNFPDRFSARQFPNYSSELNVNALLLGDSALYLCASSSRQGMATNEKLFFGSGTQLSVL.

The chain uses TRBV11-2 and TRBJ2-7, with D possibly matching TRBD1 (6 bases). V was pared by 4 bases and J by 4 bases, with 14 bases between. Looked up from germline, CDR1 is SGHAT and CDR2 is FQNNGV. There are 14 residues in the CDR3. The chain's CDR3 is CASSSRTESYEQYV. CDR3 nucleotide sequence: TGTGCCAGCAGCTCCCGGACAGAGTCTTACGAGCAGTACGTC.

The V and J genes are TRBV19 and TRBJ2-1; possibly TRBD2 for D (5 bases). The CDR3 spans 16 residues. Germline-derived CDR1 and CDR2 are LNHDA and SQIVND (reference sequence). V shed 1 base and J shed 0 bases, with 10 bases lying between them. The CDR3 sequence: CASSIGLGSSYNEQFF. The DNA of the CDR3 is TGTGCCAGTAGTATAGGGCTAGGGAGCTCCTACAATGAGCAGTTCTTC.

This clone was seen a handful of times. This rearrangement joins TRBV5-1 to TRBJ2-1; D perhaps matches TRBD2 (6 bases). Germline values: CDR1 SGHRS, CDR2 YFSETQ. V dropped 0 bases and J dropped 15 bases, with 19 bases sitting between them. The CDR3 runs to 14 residues. CDR3 coding DNA: TGCGCCAGCAGCTTGGGGGACTCCGCATTTTTCTCGTTCTTC. Translation gives CASSLGDSAFFSFF.

V gene TRBV2 combines with J gene TRBJ1-4; D might be TRBD1 (6 bases). CDR1 SNHLY and CDR2 FYNNEI come from the germline V gene. CDR3 length: 16 residues. Trimming removed 2 bases at V and 8 bases at J, with 18 bases between. The CDR3, as DNA: TGTGCCAGCAGTGAACTCCCGGGACAACTGTCCGAAAAACTGTTTTTT. Protein: CASSELPGQLSEKLFF.

This rearrangement joins TRBV29-1 to TRBJ1-2; D ambiguous. Germline V gene data show CDR1 as SQVTM and CDR2 as ANQGSEA. This CDR3 region has 14 residues. Trimming pared 4 bases from V and 0 bases from J, leaving 12 bases between. The CDR3 region is CSVGGSGTNYGYTF. The CDR3 DNA reads as TGCAGCGTTGGTGGAAGCGGTACTAACTATGGCTACACCTTC.

The chain has TRBV6-1 and TRBJ1-1, with D possibly being TRBD1 (6 bases). V was clipped by 1 base and J by 5 bases, with 11 bases between them. There are 14 residues in the CDR3. CDR1 and CDR2 (germline): MNHNS, SASEGT. The CDR3 DNA follows: TGTGCCAGCAGTGAAGTGGGAGGGGGGACTGAAGCTTTCTTT. Translated: CASSEVGGGTEAFF.